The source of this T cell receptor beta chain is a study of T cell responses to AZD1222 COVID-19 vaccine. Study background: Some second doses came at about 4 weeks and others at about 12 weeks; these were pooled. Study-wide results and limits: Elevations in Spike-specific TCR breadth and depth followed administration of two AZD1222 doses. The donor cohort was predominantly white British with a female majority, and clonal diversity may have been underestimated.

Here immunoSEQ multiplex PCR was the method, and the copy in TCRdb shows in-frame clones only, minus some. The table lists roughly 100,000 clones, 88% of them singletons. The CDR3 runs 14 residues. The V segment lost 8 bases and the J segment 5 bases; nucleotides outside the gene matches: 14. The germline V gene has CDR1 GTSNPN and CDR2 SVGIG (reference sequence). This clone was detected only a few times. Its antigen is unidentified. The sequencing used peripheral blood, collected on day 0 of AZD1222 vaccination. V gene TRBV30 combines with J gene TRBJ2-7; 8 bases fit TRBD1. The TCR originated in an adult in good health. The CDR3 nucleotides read TGTGCCGCCAACTATCAGGGGGCGCGAGACGAGCAGTACTTC. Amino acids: CAANYQGARDEQYF. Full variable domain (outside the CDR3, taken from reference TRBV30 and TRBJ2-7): SQTIHQWPATLVQPVGSPLSLECTVEGTSNPNLYWYRQAAGRGLQLLFYSVGIGQISSEVPQNLSASRPQDRQFILSSKKLLLSDSGFYLCAANYQGARDEQYFGPGTRLTVT.